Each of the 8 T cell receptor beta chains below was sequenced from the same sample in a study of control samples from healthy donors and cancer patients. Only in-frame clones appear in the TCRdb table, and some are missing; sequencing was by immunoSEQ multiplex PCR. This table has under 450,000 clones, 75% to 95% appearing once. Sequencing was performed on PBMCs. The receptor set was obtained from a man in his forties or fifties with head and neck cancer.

CDR3 loop: CASSLTGPSNYEQYF. In nucleotides, the CDR3 is TGTGCCAGCAGTTTAACAGGGCCCTCCAACTACGAGCAGTACTTC. The V call is TRBV28, the J call TRBJ2-7; possibly TRBD1 for D (6 bases). V was pared by 2 bases and J by 3 bases, with 14 bases between. The germline V gene has CDR1 MDHEN and CDR2 SYDVKM. CDR3 length: 15 amino acids.

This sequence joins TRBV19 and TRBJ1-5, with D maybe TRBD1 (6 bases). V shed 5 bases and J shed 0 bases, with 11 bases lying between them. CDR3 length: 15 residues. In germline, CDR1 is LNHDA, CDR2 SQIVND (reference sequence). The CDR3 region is CASSEGERSNQPQHF. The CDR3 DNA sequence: TGTGCCAGTAGTGAGGGGGAGCGTAGCAATCAGCCCCAGCATTTT.

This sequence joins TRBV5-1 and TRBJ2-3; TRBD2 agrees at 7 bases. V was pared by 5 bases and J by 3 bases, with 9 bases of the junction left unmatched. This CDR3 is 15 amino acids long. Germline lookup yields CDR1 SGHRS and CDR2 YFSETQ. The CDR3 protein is CASREGLGVTDTQYF. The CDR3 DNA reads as TGCGCCAGCAGGGAAGGACTAGGGGTAACAGATACGCAGTATTTT.

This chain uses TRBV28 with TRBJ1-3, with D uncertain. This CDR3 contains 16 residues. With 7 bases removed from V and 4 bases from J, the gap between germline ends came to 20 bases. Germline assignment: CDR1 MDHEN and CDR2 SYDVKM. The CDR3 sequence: CASTFPGLGMGNTIYF. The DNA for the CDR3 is TGTGCCAGCACCTTCCCTGGGCTGGGGATGGGAAACACCATATATTTT.

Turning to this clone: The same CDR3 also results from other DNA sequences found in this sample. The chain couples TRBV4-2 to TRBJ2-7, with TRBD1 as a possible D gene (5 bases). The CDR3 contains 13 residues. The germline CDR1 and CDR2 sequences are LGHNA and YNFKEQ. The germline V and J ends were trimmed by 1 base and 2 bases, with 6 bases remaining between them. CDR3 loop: CASSQGRAYEQYF. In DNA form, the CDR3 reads TGTGCCAGCAGCCAAGGCAGGGCCTACGAGCAGTACTTC.

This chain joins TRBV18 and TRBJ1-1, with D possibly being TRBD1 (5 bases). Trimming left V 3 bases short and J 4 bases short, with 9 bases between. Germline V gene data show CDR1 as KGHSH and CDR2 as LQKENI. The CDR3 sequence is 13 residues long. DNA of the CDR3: TGTGCCAGCTCACCTTCGGGGGGCACTGAAGCTTTCTTT. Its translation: CASSPSGGTEAFF. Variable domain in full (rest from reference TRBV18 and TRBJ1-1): NAGVMQNPRHLVRRRGQEARLRCSPMKGHSHVYWYRQLPEEGLKFMVYLQKENIIDESGMPKERFSAEFPKEGPSILRIQQVVRGDSAAYFCASSPSGGTEAFFGQGTRLTVV.

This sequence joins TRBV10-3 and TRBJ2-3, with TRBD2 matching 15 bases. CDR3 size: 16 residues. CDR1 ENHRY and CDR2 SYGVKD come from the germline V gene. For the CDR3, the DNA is TGTGCGTCCGGGACTAGCGGGAGGAGGGGCACAGATACGCAGTATTTT. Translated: CASGTSGRRGTDTQYF.

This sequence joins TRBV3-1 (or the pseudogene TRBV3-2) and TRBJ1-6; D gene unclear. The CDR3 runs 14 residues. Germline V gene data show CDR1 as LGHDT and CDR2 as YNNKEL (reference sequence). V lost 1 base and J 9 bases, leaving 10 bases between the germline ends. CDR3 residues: CASSQGGGVSPLHF. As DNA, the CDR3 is TGTGCCAGCAGCCAAGGGGGTGGGGTTTCACCCCTCCACTTT.